This is a list of T cell receptor beta chains from one sample in a study of cytomegalovirus exposure and HLA in healthy donors. Only in-frame clones appear in the TCRdb table, and some are missing; sequencing was by immunoSEQ multiplex PCR. This table holds around 91,000 clones, around 60% found once. Material: PBMCs. All receptors come from a human donor in good health. CDR3s include the opening cysteine and the closing phenylalanine or tryptophan. D genes are given only for firm matches. Size values are once, few and many counts, or a class for expanded clones, and some rows have none.

cdr3_aa	cdr3_nt	d_call	clone_size	v_call	j_call
CSARGRTQHF	TGCAGTGCTAGGGGGCGGACCCAGCATTTT	NA	NA	TRBV20-1	TRBJ1-5
CASGSGGNDYGYTF	TGTGCCAGCGGCTCGGGGGGTAATGACTATGGCTACACCTTC	NA	NA	TRBV9	TRBJ1-2
CASSWPGQGASNPSGANVLTF	TGCGCCAGCAGCTGGCCGGGACAGGGGGCATCCAACCCATCTGGGGCCAACGTCCTGACTTTC	TRBD1	NA	TRBV5-1	TRBJ2-6
CASSQAALGEGPRGYTF	TGCGCCAGCAGCCAAGCGGCGCTCGGGGAGGGGCCGCGCGGCTACACCTTC	NA	few	TRBV4-3	TRBJ1-2
CASSPTPGTAIGYTF	TGTGCCAGCTCTCCCACCCCCGGGACAGCTATTGGCTACACCTTC	TRBD1	NA	TRBV18	TRBJ1-2
CASSPVRGGTGELFF	TGTGCCAGCAGCCCCGTGAGGGGAGGCACCGGGGAGCTGTTTTTT	NA	NA	TRBV7-2	TRBJ2-2
CAISDRAPGVVSQETQYF	TGTGCCATCAGTGATAGGGCTCCCGGGGTAGTCAGCCAAGAGACCCAGTACTTC	NA	NA	TRBV10-3	TRBJ2-5
CASSETPGGSYGYTF	TGTGCCAGCAGCGAGACACCTGGAGGGTCCTATGGCTACACCTTC	NA	NA	TRBV11-3	TRBJ1-2
CASSHLGLAGGQGYNEQFF	TGTGCCAGCAGCCACTTGGGACTAGCGGGGGGGCAGGGCTACAATGAGCAGTTCTTC	TRBD2	NA	TRBV7-6	TRBJ2-1
CASSAPPLSTQYF	TGTGCCAGCAGTGCCCCCCCTTTGTCGACCCAGTACTTC	NA	NA	TRBV2	TRBJ2-5
CASTPDYATNEKLFF	TGTGCCAGCACACCGGACTATGCAACTAATGAAAAACTGTTTTTT	NA	NA	TRBV25-1	TRBJ1-4
CASQYSSYNSPLHF	TGTGCCAGCCAGTACAGCTCCTATAATTCACCCCTCCACTTT	NA	NA	TRBV7-2	TRBJ1-6
CASSPQGATNEKLFF	TGTGCCAGCAGCCCCCAAGGGGCAACTAATGAAAAACTGTTTTTT	NA	few	TRBV5-4	TRBJ1-4
CASMGDRNQPQHF	TGTGCCAGCATGGGGGACAGAAACCAGCCCCAGCATTTT	TRBD1	NA	TRBV2	TRBJ1-5
CASSRDRVNTEAFF	TGTGCCAGCAGCCGAGACAGGGTGAACACTGAAGCTTTCTTT	TRBD1	NA	TRBV6-5	TRBJ1-1
CSAPGVTQYF	TGCAGTGCTCCGGGGGTTACGCAGTATTTT	NA	NA	TRBV20-1	TRBJ2-3
CASSSTRGSYEQYF	TGTGCCAGCAGCTCGACCAGGGGGTCCTACGAGCAGTACTTC	TRBD1	NA	TRBV5-4	TRBJ2-7
CASSRPTLGAYEQYF	TGTGCCAGCAGCCGACCGACCCTCGGGGCCTACGAGCAGTACTTC	NA	NA	TRBV7-2	TRBJ2-7
CASSVDSGGYNEQFF	TGTGCCAGCAGCGTAGACAGCGGGGGCTACAATGAGCAGTTCTTC	TRBD2	once	TRBV9	TRBJ2-1
CASSTRSGSGNTIYF	TGTGCCAGCAGCACCCGGTCCGGCTCTGGAAACACCATATATTTT	NA	NA	TRBV7-2	TRBJ1-3
CASSPRGRNTGELFF	TGTGCCAGCTCACCACGAGGAAGAAACACCGGGGAGCTGTTTTTT	NA	NA	TRBV18	TRBJ2-2
CARSQSMTGVNTEAFF	TGTGCCAGAAGCCAAAGTATGACAGGGGTGAACACTGAAGCTTTCTTT	TRBD1	NA	TRBV5-3	TRBJ1-1
CASSPRTGNEYGYTF	TGTGCCAGCAGTCCCAGGACAGGGAACGAGTACGGCTACACCTTC	TRBD1	NA	TRBV2	TRBJ1-2
CASSRQSATEAFF	TGTGCCAGCAGCAGACAGAGTGCGACTGAAGCTTTCTTT	NA	NA	TRBV5-5	TRBJ1-1
CASSLRDRGFNEQFF	TGTGCCAGCAGCTTACGGGACAGGGGCTTCAATGAGCAGTTCTTC	TRBD1	NA	TRBV11-3	TRBJ2-1
CASSANRGNGYTF	TGTGCCAGCAGTGCCAACAGGGGCAATGGCTACACCTTC	TRBD1	NA	TRBV6-1	TRBJ1-2
CASSHGATSEGYEQYF	TGCGCCAGCAGCCATGGCGCCACTAGCGAAGGGTACGAGCAGTACTTC	TRBD2	NA	TRBV5-1	TRBJ2-7
CASSLTGGENYGYTF	TGTGCCAGCAGCCTGACAGGGGGCGAAAACTATGGCTACACCTTC	TRBD1	NA	TRBV9	TRBJ1-2
CASSLGLVGDEQFF	TGCGCCAGCAGCTTGGGACTTGTCGGGGATGAGCAGTTCTTC	NA	NA	TRBV5-1	TRBJ2-1
CATGGNSGNTIYF	TGTGCCACCGGGGGGAACTCCGGAAACACCATATATTTT	NA	once	TRBV7-2	TRBJ1-3
CASSAKSQQPSGVQPRQETQYF	TGTGCCAGTAGTGCCAAGTCCCAGCAACCTTCAGGGGTACAGCCCAGACAAGAGACCCAGTACTTC	NA	NA	TRBV19	TRBJ2-5
CASSAYGGGYTF	TGTGCCAGCAGTGCGTATGGAGGTGGCTACACCTTC	NA	NA	TRBV6-1	TRBJ1-2
CASSRENTEAFF	TGTGCCAGCAGTCGGGAGAACACTGAAGCTTTCTTT	NA	NA	TRBV2	TRBJ1-1
CASSQFGSFQETQYF	TGTGCCAGCAGCCAGTTCGGGAGTTTTCAAGAGACCCAGTACTTC	NA	NA	TRBV7-3	TRBJ2-5
CASSDRDRYTGELFF	TGTGCCAGCAGCGACCGGGACAGATACACCGGGGAGCTGTTTTTT	TRBD1	NA	TRBV13	TRBJ2-2
CASSGRGQFNEQFF	TGTGCCAGCAGTGGGAGGGGTCAATTCAATGAGCAGTTCTTC	NA	once	TRBV25-1	TRBJ2-1
CASSSRDRLNEQFF	TGCGCCAGCAGTTCCCGAGACAGGCTCAATGAGCAGTTCTTC	NA	NA	TRBV5-1	TRBJ2-1
CASSASLGVFEQYF	TGTGCCAGCAGTGCCTCTTTAGGAGTGTTCGAGCAGTACTTC	NA	few	TRBV6-1	TRBJ2-7
CASRRAGSDRAELFF	TGTGCCAGCAGAAGGGCCGGAAGCGACAGGGCGGAACTGTTTTTT	TRBD1	NA	TRBV27	TRBJ1-4